These T cell receptor beta chains were read from a single sample in a study of blood T cell repertoires in COVID-19. The assay was immunoSEQ multiplex PCR, and TCRdb's table has in-frame clones only and misses some. The sample has some 300,000 clones, 88% seen once. The sample was PBMCs or T cells enriched from blood (not recorded which). The receptor set was obtained from a woman younger than 45 who had recovered from COVID-19. The CDR3 runs from the conserved cysteine through the conserved F or W. Fields, in order: J gene, CDR3 length, V gene, CDR3 protein.

J gene: TRBJ1-1
CDR3 length: 12
V gene: TRBV29-1
CDR3 protein: CSGGRMNTEAFF

J gene: TRBJ1-1
CDR3 length: 15
V gene: TRBV7-9
CDR3 protein: CASTTPEGRLTEAFF

J gene: TRBJ1-1
CDR3 length: 15
V gene: TRBV23-1
CDR3 protein: CALFPGQEMNTEAFF

J gene: TRBJ2-2
CDR3 length: 14
V gene: TRBV27
CDR3 protein: CASSLRSWPGELFF

J gene: TRBJ1-6
CDR3 length: 17
V gene: TRBV15
CDR3 protein: CATSRDRRTGRNSPLHF

J gene: TRBJ2-7
CDR3 length: 15
V gene: TRBV27
CDR3 protein: CASSLGRGAPYEQYF

J gene: TRBJ2-1
CDR3 length: 16
V gene: TRBV5-6
CDR3 protein: CASSHLILSSYNEQFF

J gene: TRBJ2-5
CDR3 length: 14
V gene: TRBV28
CDR3 protein: CASSPWERRETQYF

J gene: TRBJ1-1
CDR3 length: 13
V gene: TRBV6-5
CDR3 protein: CASRGSAITEAFF

J gene: TRBJ2-1
CDR3 length: 15
V gene: TRBV29-1
CDR3 protein: CSVGPRLAKEYEQFF

J gene: TRBJ2-7
CDR3 length: 15
V gene: TRBV27
CDR3 protein: CASSWGGTGAYEQYF

J gene: TRBJ2-7
CDR3 length: 13
V gene: TRBV29-1
CDR3 protein: CSAYREGSYEQYF

J gene: TRBJ2-7
CDR3 length: 13
V gene: TRBV29-1
CDR3 protein: CSVVTRLTYEQYF

J gene: TRBJ2-3
CDR3 length: 14
V gene: TRBV28
CDR3 protein: CASSPPGVADTQYF

J gene: TRBJ1-1
CDR3 length: 16
V gene: TRBV14
CDR3 protein: CASSQFLRISDSEAFF

J gene: TRBJ2-3
CDR3 length: 15
V gene: TRBV18
CDR3 protein: CASSPRTGGTDTQYF

J gene: TRBJ2-3
CDR3 length: 14
V gene: TRBV5-4
CDR3 protein: CASSLTASTDTQYF

J gene: TRBJ2-1
CDR3 length: 18
V gene: TRBV4-2
CDR3 protein: CASSNLAGVLYSYNEQFF

J gene: TRBJ1-3
CDR3 length: 16
V gene: TRBV5-1
CDR3 protein: CASSPRQGASGNTIYF

J gene: TRBJ1-1
CDR3 length: 14
V gene: TRBV9
CDR3 protein: CASSVVGGNTEAFF

J gene: TRBJ2-2
CDR3 length: 15
V gene: TRBV9
CDR3 protein: CASSVLAGDTGELFF

J gene: TRBJ2-3
CDR3 length: 13
V gene: TRBV5-1
CDR3 protein: CASSSLSTDTQYF

J gene: TRBJ1-1
CDR3 length: 18
V gene: TRBV27
CDR3 protein: CASSLFYSYRGIGTEAFF

J gene: TRBJ1-2
CDR3 length: 13
V gene: TRBV7-9
CDR3 protein: CASSRGQIYGYTF

J gene: TRBJ1-3
CDR3 length: 18
V gene: TRBV4-2
CDR3 protein: CASSQEIVTGPSGNTIYF

J gene: TRBJ2-3
CDR3 length: 12
V gene: TRBV5-1
CDR3 protein: CASSPVADTQYF

J gene: TRBJ1-4
CDR3 length: 16
V gene: TRBV9
CDR3 protein: CASSGGGGGISEKLFF

J gene: TRBJ2-7
CDR3 length: 16
V gene: TRBV5-1
CDR3 protein: CASSLPLAGKSYEQYF

J gene: TRBJ1-1
CDR3 length: 17
V gene: TRBV27
CDR3 protein: CASSPTVWIRMNTEAFF

J gene: TRBJ1-5
CDR3 length: 17
V gene: TRBV28
CDR3 protein: CASSYPGTPIVDQPQHF

J gene: TRBJ1-1
CDR3 length: 15
V gene: TRBV7-8
CDR3 protein: CASSLVIQGAIEAFF

J gene: TRBJ1-2
CDR3 length: 13
V gene: TRBV27
CDR3 protein: CASSRTGDAGYTF

J gene: TRBJ1-2
CDR3 length: 13
V gene: TRBV19
CDR3 protein: CASTIGEYYGYTF

J gene: TRBJ2-1
CDR3 length: 13
V gene: TRBV9
CDR3 protein: CASSLGLYNEQFF

J gene: TRBJ1-5
CDR3 length: 15
V gene: TRBV3-1/TRBV3-2
CDR3 protein: CASSRRLRIDQPQHF

J gene: TRBJ1-4
CDR3 length: 14
V gene: TRBV5-1
CDR3 protein: CASSLGQGDEKLFF

J gene: TRBJ2-1
CDR3 length: 17
V gene: TRBV5-1
CDR3 protein: CASSWGSAGGPGNEQFF

J gene: TRBJ2-7
CDR3 length: 15
V gene: TRBV9
CDR3 protein: CASSVSGGAAYEQYF

J gene: TRBJ2-2
CDR3 length: 17
V gene: TRBV28
CDR3 protein: CASSRPYGRGITGELFF

J gene: TRBJ1-1
CDR3 length: 14
V gene: TRBV2
CDR3 protein: CASKLTGKVTEAFF

J gene: TRBJ1-1
CDR3 length: 13
V gene: TRBV6-5
CDR3 protein: CASSAWGHTEAFF

J gene: TRBJ1-5
CDR3 length: 12
V gene: TRBV7-9
CDR3 protein: CASSSGNQPQHF

J gene: TRBJ1-2
CDR3 length: 15
V gene: TRBV7-2
CDR3 protein: CASSPQAGQGYGYTF